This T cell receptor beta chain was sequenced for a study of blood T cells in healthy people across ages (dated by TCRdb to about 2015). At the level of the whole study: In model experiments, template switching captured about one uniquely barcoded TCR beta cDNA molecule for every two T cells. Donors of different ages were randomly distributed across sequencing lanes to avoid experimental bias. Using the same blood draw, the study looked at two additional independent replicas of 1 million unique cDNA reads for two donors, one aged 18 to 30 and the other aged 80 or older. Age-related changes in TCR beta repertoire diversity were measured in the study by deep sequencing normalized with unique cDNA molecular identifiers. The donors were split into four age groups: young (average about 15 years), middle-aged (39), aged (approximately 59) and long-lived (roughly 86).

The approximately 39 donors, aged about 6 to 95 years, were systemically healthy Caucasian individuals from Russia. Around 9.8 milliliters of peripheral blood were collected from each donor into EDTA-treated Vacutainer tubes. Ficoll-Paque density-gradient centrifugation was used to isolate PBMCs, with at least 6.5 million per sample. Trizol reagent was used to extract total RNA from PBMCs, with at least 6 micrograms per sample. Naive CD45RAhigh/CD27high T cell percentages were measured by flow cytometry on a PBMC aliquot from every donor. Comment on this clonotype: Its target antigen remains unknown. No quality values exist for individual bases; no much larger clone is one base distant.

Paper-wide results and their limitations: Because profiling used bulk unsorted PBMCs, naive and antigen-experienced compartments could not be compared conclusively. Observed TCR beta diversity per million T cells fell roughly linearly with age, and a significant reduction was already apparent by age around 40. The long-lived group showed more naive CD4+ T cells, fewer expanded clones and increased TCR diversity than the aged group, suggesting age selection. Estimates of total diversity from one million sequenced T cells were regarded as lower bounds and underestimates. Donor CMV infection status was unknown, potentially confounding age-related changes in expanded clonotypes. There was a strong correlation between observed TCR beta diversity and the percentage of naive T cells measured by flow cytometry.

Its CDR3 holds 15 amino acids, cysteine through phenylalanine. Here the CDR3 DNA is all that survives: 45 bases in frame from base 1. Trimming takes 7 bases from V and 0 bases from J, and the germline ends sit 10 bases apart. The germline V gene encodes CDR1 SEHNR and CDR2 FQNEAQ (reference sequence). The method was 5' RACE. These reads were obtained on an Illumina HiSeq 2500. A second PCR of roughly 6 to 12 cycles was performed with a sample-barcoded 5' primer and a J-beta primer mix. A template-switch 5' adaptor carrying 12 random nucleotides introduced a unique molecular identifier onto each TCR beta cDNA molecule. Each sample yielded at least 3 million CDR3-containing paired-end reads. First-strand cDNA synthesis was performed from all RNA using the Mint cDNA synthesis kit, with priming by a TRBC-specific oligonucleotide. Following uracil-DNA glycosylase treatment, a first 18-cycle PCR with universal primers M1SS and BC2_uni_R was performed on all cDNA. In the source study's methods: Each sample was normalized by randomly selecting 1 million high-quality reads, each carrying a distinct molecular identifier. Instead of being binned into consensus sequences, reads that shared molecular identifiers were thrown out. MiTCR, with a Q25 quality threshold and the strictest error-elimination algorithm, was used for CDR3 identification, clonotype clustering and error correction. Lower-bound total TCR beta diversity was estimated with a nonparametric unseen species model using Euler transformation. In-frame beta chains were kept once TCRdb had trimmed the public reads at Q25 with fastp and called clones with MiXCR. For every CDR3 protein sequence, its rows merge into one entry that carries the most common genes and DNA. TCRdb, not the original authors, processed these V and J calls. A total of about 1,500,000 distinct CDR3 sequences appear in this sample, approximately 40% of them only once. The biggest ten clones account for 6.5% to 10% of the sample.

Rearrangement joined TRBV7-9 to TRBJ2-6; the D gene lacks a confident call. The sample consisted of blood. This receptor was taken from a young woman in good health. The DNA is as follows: TGTGCCAGCAACTGGGCGAGCTCTGGGGCCAACGTCCTGACTTTC. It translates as CASNWASSGANVLTF.